The present T cell receptor (beta chain) was sequenced within a study of cytomegalovirus exposure and HLA in healthy donors (dated by TCRdb to between 2016 and 2019). About the full investigation: According to an earlier analysis of a few hundred of the donors, about 180 million T cells yielded some 120 million unique TCR beta sequences and about 280 Gb of sequence data. An early release covering roughly 640 HLA-typed donors comprised roughly 300 gigabases of sequencing data and 85 million or so unique TCR sequences. Among the roughly 410 genotyped donors, around 81% belonged to the genetic ancestry cluster associated with self-reported Caucasian donors. The study aimed to test whether signatures of past pathogen exposure could be identified by cataloging public T cell receptors. The study used immunosequencing to profile the T cell repertoires of 670 or so subjects and linked those repertoires to cytomegalovirus serostatus. A separate validation cohort of roughly 130 different subjects was used in addition to the roughly 720-subject first cohort. To predict cytomegalovirus infection status, the study combined high-throughput TCR immunosequencing, statistical association of individual TCRs with disease status, and machine learning. A later analysis re-examined previously published TCR beta repertoires from just over 650 donors and added high-resolution HLA genotyping to investigate patterns of TCR occurrence. Rather than drawing on any new phenotypic data, the later analysis identified candidate immune exposures from TCR beta sequences and the way those sequences occurred across donors. An earlier analysis of more than 450 of the donors used high-throughput TCR beta sequencing to judge whether each TCR beta V gene segment behaved as functional or pseudogenic. Alongside the repertoire data, information on donor age, sex, ethnicity and CMV serostatus was compiled. Genome-wide SNP genotypes for about three fifths of the roughly 670 donors were used in a later genetic analysis, which treated that subset as a discovery cohort. All discovery cohort repertoires had been generated on a single sequencing platform. HLA typing included class I and class II loci at four-digit resolution. Typing coverage varied by locus: roughly 620-640 donors for A, B, C, DRB1 and DQB1; some 520 for DQA1; approximately 570 for DPA1; around 450 for DPB1. Four to six DR-DQ haplotypes were handled as single units for association and clustering, since linkage in the cohort was strong. On average, 235,054 unique TCR beta nucleotide sequences were sequenced per donor among a few hundred genotyped donors of the cohort, with roughly 18% of those sequences being non-productive.

As regards this clone: What antigen it recognizes has not been identified.

The CDR3 runs 14 amino acids, cysteine and phenylalanine included. The read is trimmed to its CDR3 DNA, 42 bases read in frame from base 1. V loses 4 bases, J loses 1 base, and the germline ends lie 11 bases apart. In the germline V gene, CDR1 corresponds to SGHRS and CDR2 to YFSETQ. The cohort consisted of 600 or so healthy bone marrow donors. Cohort members were all nominally healthy when sampled, although unrecorded immune exposures were likely present. The donor tested CMV seronegative and was one of the 352 seronegative cohort members. Every donor gave a peripheral blood sample, and the peripheral blood mononuclear cells from that sample were used for TCR beta sequencing. Genomic DNA was extracted from the blood cell samples with the Qiagen DNeasy Blood Extraction Kit. Library preparation employed the immunoSEQ multiplex PCR assay. For the multiplex PCR, a mixture combining 60 forward primers for TCR Vbeta segments and 13 reverse primers for TCR Jbeta segments was used. A multiplex PCR assay on genomic DNA amplified the CDR3 region of rearranged TCR beta genes. The amplified TCR beta libraries were sequenced on the Illumina HiSeq System as 87-base-pair reads. Per the authors' processing: A later analysis tallied 75 million to 95 million unique TCR beta chains across the 666 repertoires, and approximately 12 million of those chains were shared by two or more donors. Raw reads were error-corrected and collapsed into unique sequences with a nearest-neighbor algorithm that merged closely related sequences to remove PCR and sequencing errors. Alignment of CDR3 sequences to IMGT reference sequences was used to assign V, D and J gene segments. For a sequence to be retained, a match of at least six nucleotides to both a V gene segment and a J gene segment was required. Rearrangements were called productive when the CDR3 lacked stop codons and stayed in frame with V and J; all others were non-productive. Following IMGT convention, CDR3 was defined as the stretch from the second conserved V-encoded cysteine to the conserved J-encoded phenylalanine. In an earlier analysis of more than 550 of the donors, sequences lacking an unambiguous match to a single V gene segment were excluded. An earlier analysis of just under 600 of the donors called V segments functional above 56.7% productive rearrangements and segregating when the between-donor standard deviation exceeded 5%. To diagnose cytomegalovirus status from the catalog of TCR beta chain sequences, a statistical classification framework was built. In a later analysis, TCR nucleotide sequences were compared against IMGT/GENE-DB human TR gene sequences so that V and J genes could be assigned. The TCRdist pipeline was used in a later analysis to assign CDR3 sequences and most-parsimonious VDJ recombination scenarios. In a later analysis, each TCR beta chain was defined by its CDR3 amino acid sequence together with its V-gene family, and reads without a unique V-gene family were excluded. A later analysis removed roughly 590 highly shared, low-generation-probability nucleotide sequences to deal with suspected cross-contamination and a sequencing artifact. In a later analysis, a clonal expansion index was calculated for each public chain from normalized within-repertoire ranks of inferred template counts. Generation probabilities in a later analysis came from a VDJ recombination model fitted to out-of-frame rearrangements, and those results were checked against IGoR. In a later analysis, TCR-TCR, TCR-HLA and TCR-CMV co-occurrence was scored with hypergeometric tests, and a repertoire-size bias correction was applied to TCR pairs. A later analysis estimated false discovery rates by permuting HLA or CMV assignments 20 times. In a later analysis, co-occurring TCRs were grouped using DBSCAN, and TCRdist sequence similarity was added for clustering within HLA-allele-positive subsets. Repertoires with fewer than 30,000 or more than 120,000 public chains were left out of co-occurrence clustering, as were five repertoires with anomalous nucleotide sharing. TCRdb limited this immuneACCESS table to in-frame rearrangements with V and J called. A share of clones is missing; checked studies link under half to unresolved V genes, and the rest is unexplained. That table supplies the V and J calls and clone size; D and trimming were determined from the DNA. The table for this sample lists some 140,000 clones. The top ten hold roughly 2% of the sample.

The paper as a whole reports these results and caveats: Correlated functional status among segregating V segments might be attributable to linkage disequilibrium, but an unknown experimental factor could not be ruled out. Because the 87-base-pair reads could not distinguish some IMGT-functional V segments, including TRBV6-2 and TRBV6-3, those segments were excluded. A later genetic analysis associated a missense DCLRE1C variant with V-gene and J-gene trimming of TCR beta chains, and an independent cohort replicated the association. Because some donors lacked HLA typing at each locus, the association tests relied only on the typed subset. Because counts were too low, about 18 rarely observed V segments, including chromosome 9 orphons, were excluded from the earlier analysis of several hundred of the donors. Broadly in line with IMGT annotations, most TCR beta V segments showed up in productive rearrangements about 87% or about 30% of the time in an earlier analysis of 450 to 750 of the donors. According to a later genetic analysis, donors in an Asian-associated ancestry cluster had fewer N-insertions in productive TCRs than the approximately 700-donor mean. A further reported finding was that TCR beta sequences accurately predicted the HLA-A and HLA-B alleles for most subjects in the first cohort. Presence/absence analyses assumed roughly uniform sequencing depth across donors, an assumption that may not hold. Compared with equally common non-associated chains, HLA-associated TCR beta chains in a later analysis were more clonally expanded and had lower generation probabilities. A later analysis found that TCR association rates varied across HLA loci, with DRB1 alleles showing the most associated TCRs and HLA-C alleles the fewest. The authors suggested that the approach could potentially be generalized to other disease states and immunological phenotypes. A cluster of highly shared sequence variants was judged likely to represent a technical artifact of the sequencing pipeline. Across donors, most TCR sequences were observed very rarely, whereas some public TCRs were present in many individuals. In a later analysis, several top co-occurrence clusters were reported to appear linked to parvovirus B19, influenza, CMV and Epstein-Barr virus. Strong co-occurrence of HLA alleles, especially DR and DQ, made assigning TCR associations to individual alleles difficult. In the study, roughly 160 TCR beta chains were listed as associated with cytomegalovirus. This cohort had only TCR beta chains sequenced, and the lack of alpha or paired-chain data limited which features could be detected. CMV serostatus was the only immune exposure information available for the cohort. In vitro tests confirmed that three of the cytomegalovirus-associated TCR beta chains recognize cytomegalovirus antigens. According to a later analysis, most CMV-associated TCR beta chains appeared to be HLA-restricted, and the HLA associations seemed to be driven largely by CMV exposure. In a later analysis, about 16,000 TCR beta sequences were associated with specific HLA alleles at a false discovery rate of 0.05. Cytomegalovirus status was reported to be diagnosed by the classifier with high specificity and sensitivity in both the original and validation cohorts.

The clonotype was recovered from a woman aged 55-70 years in good health and CMV-seronegative. The material sequenced was PBMCs. This receptor chain uses TRBV5-1 and TRBJ1-1; the D gene is possibly TRBD1, with 5 bases matching. The base sequence is TGCGCCAGCAGCCGATTGACAGAGAACACTGAAGCTTTCTTT. Its protein product is CASSRLTENTEAFF.